What follows are 2 T cell receptor beta chains derived from one specimen sequenced in a study of T cells in Graves' hyperthyroidism and ophthalmopathy. Amplified TCR beta CDR3 regions derived from RNA transcripts. In the first-round RT-PCR of the TCR CDR3, the HTBI primer set was used. TCRdb used MiXCR to reprocess the multiplex PCR reads, holding one entry per CDR3 protein. The table lists about 560,000 distinct CDR3 sequences, 40% to 55% of them singletons. Sequencing input: peripheral blood or thyroid tissue (not recorded which). The receptors derive from a woman in her late teens or twenties with Graves' hyperthyroidism.

The V gene is TRBV9, the J gene TRBJ2-7; 10 positions match TRBD2. CDR3 length: 15 residues. V lost 4 bases to trimming and J lost 2 bases; unmatched junction nucleotides: 6. The V gene's germline CDR1 is SGDLS and CDR2 YYNGEE. Here the CDR3 reads CASSQGLAEPYEQYF. The CDR3, as DNA: TGTGCCAGCAGCCAAGGACTAGCGGAACCCTACGAGCAGTACTTC.

This clonotype has just one count. This chain links TRBV15 with TRBJ1-5; TRBD1 matches 8 bases. Germline CDR1 LNHNV, CDR2 YYDKDF (reference sequence). The CDR3 extends over 14 amino acids. CDR3 sequence (DNA): TGTACCCCCCGGTCAGGGGGCTGGGATCAGCCCCAGCATTTT. It encodes CTPRSGGWDQPQHF.